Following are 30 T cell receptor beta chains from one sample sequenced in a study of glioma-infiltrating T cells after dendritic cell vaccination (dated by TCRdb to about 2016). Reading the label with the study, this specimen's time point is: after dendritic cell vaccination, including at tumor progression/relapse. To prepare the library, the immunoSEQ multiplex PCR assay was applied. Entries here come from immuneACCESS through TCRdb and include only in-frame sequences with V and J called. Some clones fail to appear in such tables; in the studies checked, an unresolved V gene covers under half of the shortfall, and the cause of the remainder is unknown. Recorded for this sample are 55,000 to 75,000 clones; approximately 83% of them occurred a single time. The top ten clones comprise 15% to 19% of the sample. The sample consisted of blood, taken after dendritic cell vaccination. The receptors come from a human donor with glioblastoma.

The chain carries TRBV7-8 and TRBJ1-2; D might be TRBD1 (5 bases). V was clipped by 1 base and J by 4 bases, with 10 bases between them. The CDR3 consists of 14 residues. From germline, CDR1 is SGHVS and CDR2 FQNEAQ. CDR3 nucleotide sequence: TGTGCCAGCAGCTTAGAGGGGAACACCTATGGCTACACCTTC. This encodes CASSLEGNTYGYTF.

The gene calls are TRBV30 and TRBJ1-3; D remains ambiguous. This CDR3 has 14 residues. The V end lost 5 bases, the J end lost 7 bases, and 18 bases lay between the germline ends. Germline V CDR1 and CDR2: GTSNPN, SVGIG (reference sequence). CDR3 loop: CAWAPVDWSNTIYF. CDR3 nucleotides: TGTGCCTGGGCCCCCGTGGACTGGAGCAACACCATATATTTT. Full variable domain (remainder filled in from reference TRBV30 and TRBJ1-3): SQTIHQWPATLVQPVGSPLSLECTVEGTSNPNLYWYRQAAGRGLQLLFYSVGIGQISSEVPQNLSASRPQDRQFILSSKKLLLSDSGFYLCAWAPVDWSNTIYFGEGSWLTVV.

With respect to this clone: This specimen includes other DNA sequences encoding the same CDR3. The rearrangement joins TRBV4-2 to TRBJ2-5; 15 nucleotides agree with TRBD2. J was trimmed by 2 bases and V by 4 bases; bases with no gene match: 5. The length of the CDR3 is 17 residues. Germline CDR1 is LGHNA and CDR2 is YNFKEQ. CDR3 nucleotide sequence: TGTGCCAGCAGCCGGACTAGCGGGGGGGTGTGGCAAGAGACCCAGTACTTC. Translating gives CASSRTSGGVWQETQYF.

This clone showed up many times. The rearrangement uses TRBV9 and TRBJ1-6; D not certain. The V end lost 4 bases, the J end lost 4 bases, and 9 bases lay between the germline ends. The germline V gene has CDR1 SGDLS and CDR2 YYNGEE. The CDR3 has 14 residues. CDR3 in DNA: TGTGCCAGCAGCCCCCCCGGGTATAATTCACCCCTCCACTTT. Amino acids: CASSPPGYNSPLHF.

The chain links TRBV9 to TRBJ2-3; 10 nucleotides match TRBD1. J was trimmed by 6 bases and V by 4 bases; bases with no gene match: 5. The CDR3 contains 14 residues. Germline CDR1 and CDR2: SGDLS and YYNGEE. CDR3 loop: CASSLRDRGDTQYF. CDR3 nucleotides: TGTGCCAGCAGCCTACGGGACAGGGGCGATACGCAGTATTTT.

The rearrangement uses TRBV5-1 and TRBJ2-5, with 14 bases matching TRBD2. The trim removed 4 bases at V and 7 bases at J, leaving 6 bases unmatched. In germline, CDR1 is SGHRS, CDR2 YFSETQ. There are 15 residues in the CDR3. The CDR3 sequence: CASSATSGGARTQYF. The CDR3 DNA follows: TGCGCCAGCAGCGCGACTAGCGGGGGGGCCCGGACCCAGTACTTC.

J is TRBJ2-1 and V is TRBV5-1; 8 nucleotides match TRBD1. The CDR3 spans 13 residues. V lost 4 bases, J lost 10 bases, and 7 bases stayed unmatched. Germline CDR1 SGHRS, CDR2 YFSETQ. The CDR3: CASSGQGGGEQFF. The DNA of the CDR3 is TGCGCCAGCAGCGGACAGGGAGGCGGAGAGCAGTTCTTC. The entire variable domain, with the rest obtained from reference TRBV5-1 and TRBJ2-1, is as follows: KAGVTQTPRYLIKTRGQQVTLSCSPISGHRSVSWYQQTPGQGLQFLFEYFSETQRNKGNFPGRFSGRQFSNSRSEMNVSTLELGDSALYLCASSGQGGGEQFFGPGTRLTVL.

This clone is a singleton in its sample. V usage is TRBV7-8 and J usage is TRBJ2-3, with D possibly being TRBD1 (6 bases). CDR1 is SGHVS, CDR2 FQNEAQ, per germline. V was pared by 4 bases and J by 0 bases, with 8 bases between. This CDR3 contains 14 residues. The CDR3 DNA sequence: TGTGCCAGCAGCTCTAGGGGGAGCACAGATACGCAGTATTTT. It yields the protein CASSSRGSTDTQYF.

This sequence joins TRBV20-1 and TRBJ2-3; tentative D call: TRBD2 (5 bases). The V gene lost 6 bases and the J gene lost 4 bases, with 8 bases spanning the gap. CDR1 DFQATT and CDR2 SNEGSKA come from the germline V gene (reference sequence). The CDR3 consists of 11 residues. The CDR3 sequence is CSAGSSDTQYF. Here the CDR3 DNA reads TGCAGTGCGGGGAGTTCAGATACGCAGTATTTT.

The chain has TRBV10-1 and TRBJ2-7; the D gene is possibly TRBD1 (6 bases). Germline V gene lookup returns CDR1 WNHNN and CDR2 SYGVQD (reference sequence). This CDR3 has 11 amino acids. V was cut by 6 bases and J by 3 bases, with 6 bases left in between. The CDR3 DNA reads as TGCGCCAGCAGGACAGGCTACGAGCAGTACTTC. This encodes CASRTGYEQYF.

CDR3 protein: CASSLRVGDTGGFYEQYF. The CDR3 nucleotides are TGTGCCAGCAGTCTAAGGGTCGGGGACACCGGCGGGTTTTACGAGCAGTACTTC. The gene calls are TRBV27 and TRBJ2-7; tentatively, D is TRBD1 (6 bases). CDR3 length equals 18 residues. The V end was cut by 5 bases, the J end by 4 bases, with 27 bases between. Germline V lookup: CDR1 MNHEY, CDR2 SMNVEV (reference sequence).

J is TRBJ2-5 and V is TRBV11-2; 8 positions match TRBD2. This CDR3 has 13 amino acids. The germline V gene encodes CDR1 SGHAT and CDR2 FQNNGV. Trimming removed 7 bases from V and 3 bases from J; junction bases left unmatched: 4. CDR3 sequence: CASTAGGEETQYF. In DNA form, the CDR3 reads TGTGCCAGCACCGCCGGGGGGGAAGAGACCCAGTACTTC.

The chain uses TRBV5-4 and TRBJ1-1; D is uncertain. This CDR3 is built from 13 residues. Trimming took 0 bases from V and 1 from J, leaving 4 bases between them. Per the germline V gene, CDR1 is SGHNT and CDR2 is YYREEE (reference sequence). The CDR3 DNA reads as TGTGCCAGCAGCTTGGGAGGGAACACTGAAGCTTTCTTT. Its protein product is CASSLGGNTEAFF.

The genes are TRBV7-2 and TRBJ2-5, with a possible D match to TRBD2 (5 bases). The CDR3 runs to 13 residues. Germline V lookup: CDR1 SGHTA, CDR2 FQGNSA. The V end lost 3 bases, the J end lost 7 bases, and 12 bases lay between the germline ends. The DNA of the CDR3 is TGTGCCAGCAGCTTCTTCGGGGATCGGACCCAGTACTTC. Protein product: CASSFFGDRTQYF. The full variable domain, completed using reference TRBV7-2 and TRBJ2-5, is GAGVSQSPSNKVTEKGKDVELRCDPISGHTALYWYRQSLGQGLEFLIYFQGNSAPDKSGLPSDRFSAERTGGSVSTLTIQRTQQEDSAVYLCASSFFGDRTQYFGPGTRLLVL.

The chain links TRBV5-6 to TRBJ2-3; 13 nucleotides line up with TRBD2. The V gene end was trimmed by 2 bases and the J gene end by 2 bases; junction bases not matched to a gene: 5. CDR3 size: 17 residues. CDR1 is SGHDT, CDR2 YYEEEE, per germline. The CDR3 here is CASSLRTSGGPTDTQYF. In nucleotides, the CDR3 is TGTGCCAGCAGCTTAAGGACTAGCGGGGGCCCCACAGATACGCAGTATTTT.

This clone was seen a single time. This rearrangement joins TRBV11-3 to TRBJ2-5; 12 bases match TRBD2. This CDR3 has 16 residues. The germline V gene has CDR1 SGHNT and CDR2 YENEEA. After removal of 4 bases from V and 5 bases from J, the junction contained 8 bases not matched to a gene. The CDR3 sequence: CASSSLLAGGAETQYF. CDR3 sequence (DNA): TGTGCCAGCAGCTCCTTACTAGCGGGGGGTGCGGAGACCCAGTACTTC.

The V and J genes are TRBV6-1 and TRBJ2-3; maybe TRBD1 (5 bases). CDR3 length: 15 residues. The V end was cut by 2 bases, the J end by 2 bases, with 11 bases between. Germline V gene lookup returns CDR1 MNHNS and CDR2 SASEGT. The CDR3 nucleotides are TGTGCCAGCAGTGAACCCCGACAGTCCACAGATACGCAGTATTTT. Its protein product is CASSEPRQSTDTQYF.

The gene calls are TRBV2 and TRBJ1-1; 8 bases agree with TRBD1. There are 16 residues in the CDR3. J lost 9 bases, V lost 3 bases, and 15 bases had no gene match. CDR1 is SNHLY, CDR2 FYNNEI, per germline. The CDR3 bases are TGTGCCAGCAGTGAGCGTATCTTATGGGACAGGTCAAAAGCTTTCTTT. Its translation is CASSERILWDRSKAFF. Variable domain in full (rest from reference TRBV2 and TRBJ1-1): EPEVTQTPSHQVTQMGQEVILRCVPISNHLYFYWYRQILGQKVEFLVSFYNNEISEKSEIFDDQFSVERPDGSNFTLKIRSTKLEDSAMYFCASSERILWDRSKAFFGQGTRLTVV.

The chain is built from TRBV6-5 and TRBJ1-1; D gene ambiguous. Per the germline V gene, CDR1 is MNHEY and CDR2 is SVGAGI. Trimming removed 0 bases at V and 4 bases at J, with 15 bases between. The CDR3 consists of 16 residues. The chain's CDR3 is CASSYSAVRPPTEAFF. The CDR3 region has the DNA TGTGCCAGCAGTTACTCTGCAGTCAGGCCCCCCACTGAAGCTTTCTTT.

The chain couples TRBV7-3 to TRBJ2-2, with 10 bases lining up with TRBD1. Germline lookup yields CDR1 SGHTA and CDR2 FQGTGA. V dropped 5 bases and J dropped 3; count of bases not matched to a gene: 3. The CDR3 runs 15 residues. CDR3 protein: CASSLDRGHTGELFF. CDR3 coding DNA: TGTGCCAGCAGCCTAGACAGGGGGCACACCGGGGAGCTGTTTTTT.

The CDR3 bases are TGCGCCAGCAGCTTGGGGCTTCAGAACACCGGGGAGCTGTTTTTT. Its translation: CASSLGLQNTGELFF. This rearrangement joins TRBV5-1 to TRBJ2-2; D remains ambiguous. Germline loops: CDR1 SGHRS, CDR2 YFSETQ. V was clipped by 0 bases and J by 1 base, with 7 bases between them. This CDR3 contains 15 residues.

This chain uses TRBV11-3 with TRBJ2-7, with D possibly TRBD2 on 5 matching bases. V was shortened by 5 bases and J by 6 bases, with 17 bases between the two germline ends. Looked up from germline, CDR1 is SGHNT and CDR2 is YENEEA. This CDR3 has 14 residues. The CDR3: CASSPSVDFPEQYF. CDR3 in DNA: TGTGCCAGCAGCCCCTCTGTGGACTTCCCCGAGCAGTACTTC.

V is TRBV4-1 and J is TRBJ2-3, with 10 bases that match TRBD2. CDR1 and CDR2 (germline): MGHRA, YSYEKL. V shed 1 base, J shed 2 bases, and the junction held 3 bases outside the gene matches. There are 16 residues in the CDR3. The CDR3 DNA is TGCGCCAGCAGCCAAGGCCTAGCGGGGGTCACAGATACGCAGTATTTT. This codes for CASSQGLAGVTDTQYF.

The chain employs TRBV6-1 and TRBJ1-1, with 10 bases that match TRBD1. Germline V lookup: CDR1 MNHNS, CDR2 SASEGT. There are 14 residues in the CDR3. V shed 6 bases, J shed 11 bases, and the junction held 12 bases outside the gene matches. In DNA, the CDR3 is TGTGCCAGCAGAGTGACCCGGGACAGGGGAACGGCTTTCTTT. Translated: CASRVTRDRGTAFF.

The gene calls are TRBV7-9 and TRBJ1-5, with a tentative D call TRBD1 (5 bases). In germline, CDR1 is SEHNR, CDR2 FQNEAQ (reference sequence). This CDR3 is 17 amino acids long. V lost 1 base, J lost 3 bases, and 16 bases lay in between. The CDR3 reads CASSLGSLTVNNQPQHF. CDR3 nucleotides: TGTGCCAGCAGCTTAGGCAGCCTGACAGTGAACAATCAGCCCCAGCATTTT.

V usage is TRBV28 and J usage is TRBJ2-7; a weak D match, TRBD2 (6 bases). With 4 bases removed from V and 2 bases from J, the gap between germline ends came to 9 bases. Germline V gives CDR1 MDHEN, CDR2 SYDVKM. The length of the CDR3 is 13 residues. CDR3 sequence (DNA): TGTGCCAGCAGTTCGGGGGATCCCTACGAGCAGTACTTC. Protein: CASSSGDPYEQYF.

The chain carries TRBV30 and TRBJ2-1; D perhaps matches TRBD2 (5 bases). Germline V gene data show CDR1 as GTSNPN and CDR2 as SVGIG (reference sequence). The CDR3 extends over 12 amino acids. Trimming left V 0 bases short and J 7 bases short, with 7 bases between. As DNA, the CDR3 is TGTGCCTGGAGTGTACGAGGGAATGAGCAGTTCTTC. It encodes CAWSVRGNEQFF.

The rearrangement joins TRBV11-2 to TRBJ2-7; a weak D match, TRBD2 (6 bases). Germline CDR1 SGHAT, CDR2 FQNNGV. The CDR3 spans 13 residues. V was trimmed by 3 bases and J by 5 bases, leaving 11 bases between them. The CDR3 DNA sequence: TGTGCCAGCAGCTTGGGAAGGGAGGACGAGCAGTACTTC. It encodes CASSLGREDEQYF.

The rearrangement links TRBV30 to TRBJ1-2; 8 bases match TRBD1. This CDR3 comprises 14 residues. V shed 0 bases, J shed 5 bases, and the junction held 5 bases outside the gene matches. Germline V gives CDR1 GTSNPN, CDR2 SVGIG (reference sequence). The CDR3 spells CAWSVPGQVYGYTF. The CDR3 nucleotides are TGTGCCTGGAGTGTACCGGGACAGGTTTATGGCTACACCTTC.

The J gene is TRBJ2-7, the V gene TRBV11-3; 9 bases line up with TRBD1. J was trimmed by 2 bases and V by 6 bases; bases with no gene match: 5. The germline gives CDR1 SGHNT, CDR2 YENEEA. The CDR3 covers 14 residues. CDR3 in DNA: TGTGCCAGCAGTTTCGGGACAGGGCCCTACGAGCAGTACTTC. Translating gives CASSFGTGPYEQYF.